The TCR beta chain described here comes from a study of CD8+CD57+ T cells in acquired aplastic anemia. Findings of the study overall: Roughly 29 was the count of CD8+ CDR3 sequences that patients shared with controls.

This clonotype was detected many times. Its antigen remains unidentified. CDR1 and CDR2 from the germline V gene are DFQATT and SNEGSKA (reference sequence). The CDR3 consists of 15 residues. Trimming cost V 3 bases and J 0 bases, with 15 bases left between them. Genomic DNA served as template for TCR beta VDJ and CDR3 profiling. TCRdb processed the reads anew with MiXCR; each CDR3 protein has one entry. The sample has a few hundred thousand distinct CDR3 sequences; 30% to 35% are singletons. Sequenced: sorted CD4+, CD8+, or CD8+CD57+ T cells (not recorded which) from PBMCs. The clonotype was recovered from a human donor in good health, serving as a control. The rearrangement uses TRBV20-1 and TRBJ2-7; D is ambiguous. For the CDR3, the DNA is TGCAGTGCTAGTCTCCCAGCCGGGTTCTCCTACGAGCAGTACTTC. Translation: CSASLPAGFSYEQYF.